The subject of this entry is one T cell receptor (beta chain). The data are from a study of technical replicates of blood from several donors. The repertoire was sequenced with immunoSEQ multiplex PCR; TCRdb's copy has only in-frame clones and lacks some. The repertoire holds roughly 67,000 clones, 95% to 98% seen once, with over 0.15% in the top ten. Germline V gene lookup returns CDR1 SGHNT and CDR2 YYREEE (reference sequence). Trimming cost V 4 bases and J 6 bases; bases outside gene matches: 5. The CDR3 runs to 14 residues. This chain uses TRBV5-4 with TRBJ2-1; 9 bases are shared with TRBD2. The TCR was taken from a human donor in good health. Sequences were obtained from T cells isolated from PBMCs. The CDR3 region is CASSGTSTVNEQFF. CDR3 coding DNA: TGTGCCAGCAGCGGGACTAGCACCGTCAATGAGCAGTTCTTC. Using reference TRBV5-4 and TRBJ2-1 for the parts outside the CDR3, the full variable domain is ETGVTQSPTHLIKTRGQQVTLRCSSQSGHNTVSWYQQALGQGPQFIFQYYREEENGRGNFPPRFSGLQFPNYSSELNVNALELDDSALYLCASSGTSTVNEQFFGPGTRLTVL.